This is a list of T cell receptor beta chains from one sample in a study of blood T cell repertoires in COVID-19. Clones were sequenced by immunoSEQ multiplex PCR, and TCRdb holds only the in-frame ones, with some missing. The sample carries roughly 240,000 clones, about 91% recorded once. Sequenced: PBMCs or T cells enriched from blood (not recorded which). Receptor source: a woman between 40 and 50 years old with acute COVID-19. CDR3s include the opening cysteine and the closing phenylalanine or tryptophan. The D gene is left open where the match is weak. Size tells how often a clone was seen (once, few, many) or the class of an expanded clone, and some rows leave it out.

16	TRBJ2-3	.	TRBV2	TRBD2	TGTGCCAGCACCTTAGCGGGGGGCCGAGGCACAGATACGCAGTATTTT	CASTLAGGRGTDTQYF
14	TRBJ1-1	.	TRBV19	.	TGTGCCAGTAGTATCGAACAGGGTCTAGCTGAAGCTTTCTTT	CASSIEQGLAEAFF
13	TRBJ2-1	.	TRBV24-1	TRBD2	TGTGCCACCAGTGATGCTGGACTAGTTCAGCAGTTCTTC	CATSDAGLVQQFF
15	TRBJ2-7	.	TRBV27	.	TGTGCCAGCAGTTTATTACAGGGTGGTGGGTCCGAGCAGTACTTC	CASSLLQGGGSEQYF
14	TRBJ2-5	.	TRBV7-2	.	TGTGCCAGCAGCTTCCAGGGGGGAGCGGAGACCCAGTACTTC	CASSFQGGAETQYF
17	TRBJ2-1	.	TRBV9	TRBD2	TGTGCCAGCAGCCCCCTAGGGGGACTAGCGCAATACAATGAGCAGTTCTTC	CASSPLGGLAQYNEQFF
17	TRBJ2-1	.	TRBV11-2	TRBD1	TGTGCCAGCAGCTTAGTATGGGGACAGGTGTCTTTTGGTGAGCAGTTCTTC	CASSLVWGQVSFGEQFF
17	TRBJ1-5	once	TRBV6-1	TRBD1	TGTGCCAGCAGTGATAGCCTCTTCAGGGGGCTCGGGCAGCCCCAGCATTTT	CASSDSLFRGLGQPQHF
11	TRBJ1-1	.	TRBV20-1	.	TGCAGTGCTAGGGCACCCACTGAAGCTTTCTTT	CSARAPTEAFF
14	TRBJ2-1	.	TRBV20-1	TRBD1	TGCAGTGCTAGTCGACAGGGGGGACACAATGAGCAGTTCTTC	CSASRQGGHNEQFF
13	TRBJ2-2	.	TRBV28	.	TGTGCCAGCCTGCGGGCCGGAACCGGGGAGCTGTTTTTT	CASLRAGTGELFF
15	TRBJ2-3	.	TRBV30	TRBD1	TGTGCCTGGAGTCCCAGGGGGCGGGACACAGATACGCAGTATTTT	CAWSPRGRDTDTQYF
20	TRBJ2-1	many	TRBV4-2	TRBD2	TGTGCCAGCAGCCATTCTAGCGGGGTCTCCTCTCTCAGCTCCTACAATGAGCAGTTCTTC	CASSHSSGVSSLSSYNEQFF
14	TRBJ2-5	.	TRBV2	TRBD2	TGTGCCAGCACTCCGACTAGCGGGGGTGCCACCCAGTACTTC	CASTPTSGGATQYF
15	TRBJ1-5	.	TRBV19	TRBD1	TGTGCCAGTAGTAGGGGACAGGGCGCCAATCAGCCCCAGCATTTT	CASSRGQGANQPQHF
15	TRBJ1-2	.	TRBV4-1	TRBD1	TGCGCCAGCAGCCAAGAGACAGGGGAAAACTATGGCTACACCTTC	CASSQETGENYGYTF
13	TRBJ1-4	.	TRBV15	.	TGTGCCACCAGCAGCAGGGGCGATGAAAAACTGTTTTTT	CATSSRGDEKLFF
13	TRBJ1-1	.	TRBV5-6	.	TGTGCCACCACCAACGGGGAATACACTGAAGCTTTCTTT	CATTNGEYTEAFF
14	TRBJ2-3	.	TRBV5-1	.	TGCGCCAGCAGCTCCCACCAGAGCACAGATACGCAGTATTTT	CASSSHQSTDTQYF
13	TRBJ1-4	.	TRBV30	.	TGTGCCGGGGCCCCCCTCGACGGAGAAAAACTGTTTTTT	CAGAPLDGEKLFF
20	TRBJ1-5	.	TRBV5-8	.	TGTGCCAGCAGCCCTGGAGGTCCCTCCGCAAAAGGGGGTGCTGATTCGCCCCAGCATTTT	CASSPGGPSAKGGADSPQHF
14	TRBJ1-1	.	TRBV19	TRBD1	TGTGCCAGTAGTGTTCGACAGGGGTCCACTGAAGCTTTCTTT	CASSVRQGSTEAFF
15	TRBJ2-1	.	TRBV19	TRBD2	TGTGCCAGTAGTATAGCTAGCGGGAGGAGCGATGAGCAGTTCTTC	CASSIASGRSDEQFF
15	TRBJ2-7	.	TRBV29-1	TRBD1	TGCAGCGTTGAAGACTACGGACAGGGAACCTACGAGCAGTACTTC	CSVEDYGQGTYEQYF
16	TRBJ2-1	.	TRBV11-3	.	TGTGCCAGCAGCTTCCGGACCCAGGCGGGTCCCAATGAGCAGTTCTTC	CASSFRTQAGPNEQFF
13	TRBJ2-5	.	TRBV5-8	.	TGTGCCACCCAGAAATCTTTCCAAGAGACCCAGTACTTC	CATQKSFQETQYF
16	TRBJ2-2	.	TRBV3-1/TRBV3-2	TRBD2	TGTGCCAGCAGACCTCCGGGACTAGCGGGAACCGGGGAGCTGTTTTTT	CASRPPGLAGTGELFF
16	TRBJ2-1	.	TRBV2	TRBD2	TGTGCCAGCAGTGAACAGGCGGGAGGTTCCTACAATGAGCAGTTCTTC	CASSEQAGGSYNEQFF
14	TRBJ2-2	.	TRBV9	.	TGTGCCAGCAGCTTGACTTATTGGACCGGGGAGCTGTTTTTT	CASSLTYWTGELFF